This paragraph covers one T cell receptor beta chain sequence. The data were obtained in a study of CD8 T cells in Susac syndrome. TCR beta sequences were obtained from blood CD8+ and CD4+ T cells. TEMRA cells were FACS-enriched, and CD8+ and CD4+ T cells were isolated negatively. The authors reverse transcribed 0.5 to 1 ug RNA with random hexamers. TCRdb independently ran MiXCR on the immunoSEQ multiplex PCR reads; one entry per CDR3 protein. The repertoire holds about 430,000 distinct CDR3 sequences, with around 85% as singletons. V gave up 2 bases and J gave up 2 bases, with 6 bases separating them. Germline V lookup: CDR1 MGHDK, CDR2 SYGVNS. The CDR3 contains 13 residues.

Sequenced: CD8+ T cells from PBMCs. The chain links TRBV25-1 to TRBJ1-2, with D hard to call. The source of this sequence is a human donor with multiple sclerosis. CDR3 DNA sequence: TGTGCCAGCAGTGAAGACGGAAACTATGGCTACACCTTC. It codes for CASSEDGNYGYTF.